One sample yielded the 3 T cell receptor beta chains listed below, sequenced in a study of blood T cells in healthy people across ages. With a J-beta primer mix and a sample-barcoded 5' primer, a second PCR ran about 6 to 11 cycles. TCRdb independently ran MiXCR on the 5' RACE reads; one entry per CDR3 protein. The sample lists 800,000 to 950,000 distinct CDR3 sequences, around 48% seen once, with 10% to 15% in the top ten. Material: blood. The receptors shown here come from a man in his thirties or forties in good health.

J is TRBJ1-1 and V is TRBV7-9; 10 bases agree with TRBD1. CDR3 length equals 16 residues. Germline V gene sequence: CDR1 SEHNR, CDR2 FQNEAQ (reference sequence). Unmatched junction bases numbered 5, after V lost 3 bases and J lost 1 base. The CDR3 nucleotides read TGTGCCAGCAGCTTGACAGGGGGCGCGAGGAACACTGAAGCTTTCTTT. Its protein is CASSLTGGARNTEAFF.

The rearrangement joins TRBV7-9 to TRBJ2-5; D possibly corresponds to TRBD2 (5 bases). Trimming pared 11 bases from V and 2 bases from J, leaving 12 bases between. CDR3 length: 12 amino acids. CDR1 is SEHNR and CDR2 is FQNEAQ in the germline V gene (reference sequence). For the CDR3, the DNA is TGTGCCGCACGGGGTACTCAAGAGACCCAGTACTTC. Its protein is CAARGTQETQYF.

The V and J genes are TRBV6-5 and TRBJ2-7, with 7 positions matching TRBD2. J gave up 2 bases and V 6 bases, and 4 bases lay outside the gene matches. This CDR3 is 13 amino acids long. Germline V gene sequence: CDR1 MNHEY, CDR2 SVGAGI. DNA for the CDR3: TGTGCCAGCAGGCCTAGCGGAGCCTACGAGCAGTACTTC. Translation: CASRPSGAYEQYF.